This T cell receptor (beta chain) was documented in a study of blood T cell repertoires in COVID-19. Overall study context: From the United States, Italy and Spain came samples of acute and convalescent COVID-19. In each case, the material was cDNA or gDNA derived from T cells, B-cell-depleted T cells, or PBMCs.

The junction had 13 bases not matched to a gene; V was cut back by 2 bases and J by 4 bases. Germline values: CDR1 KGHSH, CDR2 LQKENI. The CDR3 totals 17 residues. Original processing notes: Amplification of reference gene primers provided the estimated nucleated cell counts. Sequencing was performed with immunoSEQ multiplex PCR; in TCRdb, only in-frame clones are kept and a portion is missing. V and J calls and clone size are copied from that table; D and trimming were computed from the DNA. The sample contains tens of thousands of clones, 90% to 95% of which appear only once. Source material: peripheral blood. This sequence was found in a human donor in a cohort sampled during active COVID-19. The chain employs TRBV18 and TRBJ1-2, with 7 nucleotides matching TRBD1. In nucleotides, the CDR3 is TGTGCCAGCTCACCATTACTAGCTGGACAGGAAGCCTATGGCTACACCTTC. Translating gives CASSPLLAGQEAYGYTF.